Below are 13 T cell receptor beta chains sequenced from a single sample in a study of beta chain features in type 1 diabetes. The investigators reverse transcribed all of the isolated RNA, so they sequenced expressed TCRB transcripts. Only in-frame clones appear in the TCRdb table, and some are missing; sequencing was by immunoSEQ multiplex PCR. Among about 200,000 clones, roughly 11% were seen once, and the ten largest hold about 1.2%. The sample taken for sequencing was central memory CD4+ T cells from blood. The receptors were sampled from a man aged 18 to 29 in good health.

There are a few counts of this clone. The chain recombines TRBV6-5 with TRBJ1-2; D unclear. The CDR3 runs to 14 residues. Trimming removed 7 bases from V and 2 bases from J, with 14 bases in between. Germline lookup yields CDR1 MNHEY and CDR2 SVGAGI. The CDR3, as DNA: TGTGCCAGCACTGACGGACGCCCAAACTATGGCTACACCTTC. As protein: CASTDGRPNYGYTF.

This clone has only a few counts. The chain employs TRBV11-3 and TRBJ2-5; D possibly uses TRBD1 or TRBD2 (6 bases each). The germline CDR1 and CDR2 sequences are SGHNT and YENEEA. The CDR3 loop spans 14 amino acids. V shed 5 bases and J shed 4 bases, with 14 bases lying between them. The CDR3 DNA sequence: TGTGCCAGCAGCGAAAGCCGGGGGCGAGAGACCCAGTACTTC. Translated: CASSESRGRETQYF. The full variable domain, completed using reference TRBV11-3 and TRBJ2-5, is EAGVVQSPRYKIIEKKQPVAFWCNPISGHNTLYWYLQNLGQGPELLIRYENEEAVDDSQLPKDRFSAERLKGVDSTLKIQPAELGDSAVYLCASSESRGRETQYFGPGTRLLVL.

This clone was observed a handful of times. This sequence joins TRBV5-6 and TRBJ2-7, with TRBD1 as a possible D gene (5 bases). Trimming took off 4 bases at V and 5 bases at J, with 16 bases between the two ends. CDR3 length equals 14 residues. Germline V gene data show CDR1 as SGHDT and CDR2 as YYEEEE. CDR3 sequence: CASSTLLGAHEQYF. Here the CDR3 DNA reads TGTGCCAGCAGCACCTTGTTAGGGGCCCACGAGCAGTACTTC.

This clone has only a few counts. V usage is TRBV30 and J usage is TRBJ1-5, with unresolved D. CDR3 size: 13 residues. The V and J ends lost 3 bases and 4 bases respectively, with 10 bases between them. Germline CDR1 reads GTSNPN; CDR2 reads SVGIG (reference sequence). The CDR3 DNA is TGTGCCTGGAGCGCGACAAGTAATCAGCCCCAGCATTTT. Residues: CAWSATSNQPQHF.

This clone showed up many times. The V gene is TRBV2, the J gene TRBJ1-1; tentatively, D is TRBD1 (6 bases). CDR1 and CDR2 from the germline V gene are SNHLY and FYNNEI. Trimming pared 9 bases from V and 8 bases from J, leaving 10 bases between. The CDR3 has 10 amino acids. The CDR3 protein is CASGGSEAFF. As DNA, the CDR3 is TGTGCCAGTGGGGGCTCCGAAGCTTTCTTT.

The genes are TRBV6-5 and TRBJ1-2; no clear D gene. This CDR3 region has 12 residues. V was cut by 7 bases and J by 3 bases, with 9 bases left in between. The germline gives CDR1 MNHEY, CDR2 SVGAGI. The CDR3 reads CASKGSYYGYTF. CDR3 nucleotides: TGTGCCAGCAAGGGCAGCTACTATGGCTACACCTTC.

This clone was found a few times. This chain joins TRBV5-1 and TRBJ2-5, with unresolved D. This CDR3 comprises 14 residues. Germline V gives CDR1 SGHRS, CDR2 YFSETQ. The V gene lost 3 bases and the J gene lost 5 bases, with 14 bases spanning the gap. The CDR3 loop is CASSSDLALETQYF. The CDR3 DNA reads TGCGCCAGCAGCTCCGACTTGGCCCTGGAGACCCAGTACTTC.

The chain links TRBV30 to TRBJ1-5; D unclear. The CDR3 runs to 15 residues. Trimming shortened V by 2 bases and J by 3 bases, and 14 bases separated the two germline ends. CDR1 and CDR2 from the germline V gene are GTSNPN and SVGIG (reference sequence). In nucleotides, the CDR3 is TGTGCCTGGAGTCCCACGGCGCAGCTCAATCAGCCCCAGCATTTT. Its protein product is CAWSPTAQLNQPQHF.

V is TRBV30 and J is TRBJ2-1, with a weak D call TRBD2 (5 bases). The CDR3 extends over 13 amino acids. Deletions cut 4 bases from V and 4 bases from J, with 11 bases between. Per germline, CDR1 GTSNPN and CDR2 SVGIG (reference sequence). The CDR3 spells CAWTPGFYNEQFF. The CDR3 DNA is TGTGCCTGGACCCCGGGATTTTACAATGAGCAGTTCTTC.

This clone was found a few times. The gene calls are TRBV29-1 and TRBJ2-3; D is perhaps TRBD1 (5 bases). CDR1 and CDR2 from the germline V gene are SQVTM and ANQGSEA. V gave up 8 bases and J gave up 0 bases, with 15 bases separating them. The CDR3 consists of 14 residues. CDR3: CSHSGLTSTDTQYF. The CDR3 nucleotides read TGCAGCCATTCAGGGCTTACTAGCACAGATACGCAGTATTTT.

The V call is TRBV7-9, the J call TRBJ2-3, with 7 positions matching TRBD1. The CDR3 sequence is 14 residues long. The junction had 2 bases not matched to a gene; V was cut back by 1 base and J by 4 bases. The germline V gene has CDR1 SEHNR and CDR2 FQNEAQ (reference sequence). The CDR3 sequence is CASSLGGGSDTQYF. For the CDR3, the DNA is TGTGCCAGCAGCTTAGGAGGGGGCTCAGATACGCAGTATTTT.

The chain couples TRBV5-1 to TRBJ2-3; perhaps TRBD1 as D (5 bases). With 3 bases removed from V and 0 bases from J, the gap between germline ends came to 20 bases. Germline CDR1 is SGHRS and CDR2 is YFSETQ. The CDR3 has 18 amino acids. DNA for the CDR3: TGCGCCAGCAGCTCTGGGGCAACACAAAACTCTAGCACAGATACGCAGTATTTT. Translating gives CASSSGATQNSSTDTQYF.

This clone turned up a few times. The rearrangement uses TRBV29-1 and TRBJ2-3; the match to TRBD2 covers 9 bases. V lost 8 bases, J lost 2 bases, and 8 bases stayed unmatched. The CDR3 totals 14 residues. CDR1 is SQVTM and CDR2 is ANQGSEA in the germline V gene. This chain's CDR3 is CSTTGTSPTDTQYF. The CDR3 nucleotides are TGCAGCACAACCGGGACTAGCCCCACAGATACGCAGTATTTT.